This entry concerns a single TCR beta chain. These data originate in a study of cytomegalovirus exposure and HLA in healthy donors. Study as a whole: Earlier sequencing of about 179 million T cells yielded around 100 million unique TCR beta sequences.

The PCR made use of 60 Vbeta and 13 Jbeta primers. Generated by immunoSEQ multiplex PCR, the TCRdb table keeps only in-frame clones and is missing some. The sample lists around 130,000 clones; 84% were seen once. Trimming took off 6 bases at V and 2 bases at J, with 19 bases between the two ends. This CDR3 is 16 amino acids long. Germline V CDR1 and CDR2: SGDLS, YYNGEE. This chain uses TRBV9 with TRBJ2-3; a weak D match, TRBD1 (5 bases). The clonotype was recovered from a woman under 30 in good health and CMV-seropositive. The sequenced material came from PBMCs. The CDR3 spells CASTRQSFSLTDTQYF. The DNA for the CDR3 is TGTGCCAGCACCCGACAGTCCTTCTCACTCACAGATACGCAGTATTTT. The complete variable domain, with remaining parts taken from reference TRBV9 and TRBJ2-3, reads DSGVTQTPKHLITATGQRVTLRCSPRSGDLSVYWYQQSLDQGLQFLIQYYNGEERAKGNILERFSAQQFPDLHSELNLSSLELGDSALYFCASTRQSFSLTDTQYFGPGTRLTVL.